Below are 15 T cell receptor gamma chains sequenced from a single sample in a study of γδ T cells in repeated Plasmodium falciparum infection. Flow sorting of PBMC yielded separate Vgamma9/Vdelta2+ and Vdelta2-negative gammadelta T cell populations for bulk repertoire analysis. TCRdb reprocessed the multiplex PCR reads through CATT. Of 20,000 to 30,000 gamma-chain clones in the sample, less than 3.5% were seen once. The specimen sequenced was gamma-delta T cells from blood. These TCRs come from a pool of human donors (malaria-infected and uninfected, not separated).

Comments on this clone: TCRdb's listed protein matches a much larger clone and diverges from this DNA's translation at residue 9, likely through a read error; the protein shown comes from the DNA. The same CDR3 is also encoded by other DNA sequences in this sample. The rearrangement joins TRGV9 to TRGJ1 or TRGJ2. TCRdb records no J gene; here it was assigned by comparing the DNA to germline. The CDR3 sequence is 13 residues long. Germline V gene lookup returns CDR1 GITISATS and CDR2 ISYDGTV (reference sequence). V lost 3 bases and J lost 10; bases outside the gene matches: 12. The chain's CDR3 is CALWEPIGKKKLF. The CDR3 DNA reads TGTGCCTTGTGGGAGCCTATCGGGAAAAAGAAACTCTTT.

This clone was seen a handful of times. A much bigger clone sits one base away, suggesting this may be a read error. The CDR3, as DNA: TGTGCCACTTGGGGCGGGCGATTATATAAGAAACTCTTT. Translated: CATWGGRLYKKLF. The chain has TRGV2 and TRGJ1 or TRGJ2. The J gene was not available in TCRdb and was assigned here by matching the DNA to germline segments. This CDR3 spans 13 amino acids. Germline V CDR1 and CDR2: EGSNGY, YDSYNSKV.

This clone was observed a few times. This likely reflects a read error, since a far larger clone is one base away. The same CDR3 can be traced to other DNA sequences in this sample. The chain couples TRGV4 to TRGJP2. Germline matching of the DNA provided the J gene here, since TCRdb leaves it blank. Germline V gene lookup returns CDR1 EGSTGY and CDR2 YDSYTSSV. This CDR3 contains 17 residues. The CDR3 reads CATWDGLVGEGDWIKTF. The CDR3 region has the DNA TGTGCCACTTGGGACGGCCTTGTGGGAGAGGGTGATTGGATCAAGACGTTT.

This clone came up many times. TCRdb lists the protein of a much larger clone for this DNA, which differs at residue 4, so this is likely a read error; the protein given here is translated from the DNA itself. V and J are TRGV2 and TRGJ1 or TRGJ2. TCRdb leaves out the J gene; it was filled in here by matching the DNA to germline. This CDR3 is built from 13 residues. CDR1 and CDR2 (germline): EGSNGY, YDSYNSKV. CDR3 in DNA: TGTGCCACCCGGGACGGGCATTCTTATAAGAAACTCTTT. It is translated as CATRDGHSYKKLF.

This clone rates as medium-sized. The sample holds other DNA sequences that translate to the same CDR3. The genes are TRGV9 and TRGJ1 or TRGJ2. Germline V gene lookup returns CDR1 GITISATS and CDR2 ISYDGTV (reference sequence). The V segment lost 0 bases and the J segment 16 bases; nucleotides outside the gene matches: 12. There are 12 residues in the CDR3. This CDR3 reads CALWEVQGDKLF. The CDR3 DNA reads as TGTGCCTTGTGGGAGGTGCAGGGTGATAAGCTCTTT.

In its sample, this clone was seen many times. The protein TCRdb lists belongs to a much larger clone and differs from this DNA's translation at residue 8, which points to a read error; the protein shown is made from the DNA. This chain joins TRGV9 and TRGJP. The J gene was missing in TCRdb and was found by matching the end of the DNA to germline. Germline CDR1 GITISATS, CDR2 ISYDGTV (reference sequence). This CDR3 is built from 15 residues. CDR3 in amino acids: CALWTLESGKKIKVF. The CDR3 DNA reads TGTGCCTTGTGGACATTAGAGTCGGGCAAAAAAATCAAGGTATTT.

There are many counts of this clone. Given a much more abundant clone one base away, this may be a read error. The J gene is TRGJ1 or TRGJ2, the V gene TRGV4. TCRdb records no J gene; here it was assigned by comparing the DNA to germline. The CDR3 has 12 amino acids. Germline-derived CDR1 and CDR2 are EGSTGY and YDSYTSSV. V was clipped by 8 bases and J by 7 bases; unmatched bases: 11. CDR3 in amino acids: CATFGVYYKKLF. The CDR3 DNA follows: TGTGCCACCTTCGGGGTGTACTATAAGAAACTCTTT.

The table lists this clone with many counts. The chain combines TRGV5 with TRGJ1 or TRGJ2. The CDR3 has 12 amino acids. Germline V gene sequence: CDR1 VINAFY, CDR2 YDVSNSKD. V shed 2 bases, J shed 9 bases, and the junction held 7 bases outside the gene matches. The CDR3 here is CATWDTPSKKLF. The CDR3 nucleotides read TGTGCCACCTGGGACACCCCGAGTAAGAAACTCTTT.

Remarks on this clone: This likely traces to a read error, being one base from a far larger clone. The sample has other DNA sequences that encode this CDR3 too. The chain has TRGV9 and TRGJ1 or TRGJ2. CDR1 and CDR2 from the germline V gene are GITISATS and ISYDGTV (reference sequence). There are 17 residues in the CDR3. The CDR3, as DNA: TGTGCCTTGTGGGAGCCAACAACCCCCTGGAATTATTACAAGAAACTCTTT. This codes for CALWEPTTPWNYYKKLF.

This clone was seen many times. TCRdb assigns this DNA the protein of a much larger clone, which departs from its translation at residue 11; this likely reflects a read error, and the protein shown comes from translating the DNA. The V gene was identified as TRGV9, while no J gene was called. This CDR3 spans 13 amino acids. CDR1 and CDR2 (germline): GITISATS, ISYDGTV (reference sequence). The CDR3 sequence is CALWEVRYYKELF. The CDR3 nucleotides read TGTGCCTTGTGGGAGGTGCGTTATTATAAGGAACTCTTT.

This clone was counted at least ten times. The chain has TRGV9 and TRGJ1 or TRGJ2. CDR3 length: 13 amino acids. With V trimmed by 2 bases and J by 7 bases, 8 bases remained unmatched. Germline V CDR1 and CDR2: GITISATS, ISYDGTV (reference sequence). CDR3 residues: CALWEALRYKKLF. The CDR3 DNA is TGTGCCTTGTGGGAGGCGCTACGGTATAAGAAACTCTTT.

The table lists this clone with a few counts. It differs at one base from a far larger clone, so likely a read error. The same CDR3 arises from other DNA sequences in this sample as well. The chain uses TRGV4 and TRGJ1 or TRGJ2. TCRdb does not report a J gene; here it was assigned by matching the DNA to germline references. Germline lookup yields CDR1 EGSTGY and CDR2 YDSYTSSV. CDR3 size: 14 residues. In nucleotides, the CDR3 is TGCGCCACCTGGGATGATCTTAATTATTATAAGAAACTCTTT. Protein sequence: CATWDDLNYYKKLF.

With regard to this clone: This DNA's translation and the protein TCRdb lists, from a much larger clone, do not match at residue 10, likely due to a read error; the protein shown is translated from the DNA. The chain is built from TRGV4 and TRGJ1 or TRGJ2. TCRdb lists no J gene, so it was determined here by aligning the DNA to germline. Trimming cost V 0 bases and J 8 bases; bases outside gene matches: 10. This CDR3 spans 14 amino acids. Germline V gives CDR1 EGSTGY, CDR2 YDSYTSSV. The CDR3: CATWDGRVDHKKLF. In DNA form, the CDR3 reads TGTGCCACCTGGGATGGGCGAGTCGATCATAAGAAACTCTTT.

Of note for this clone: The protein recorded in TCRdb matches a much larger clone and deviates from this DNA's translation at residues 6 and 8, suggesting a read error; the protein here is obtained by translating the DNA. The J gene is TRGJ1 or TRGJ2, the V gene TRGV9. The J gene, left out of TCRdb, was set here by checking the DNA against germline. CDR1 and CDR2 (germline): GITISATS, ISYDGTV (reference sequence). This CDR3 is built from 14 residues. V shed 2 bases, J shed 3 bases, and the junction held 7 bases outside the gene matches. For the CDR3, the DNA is TGTGCCTTGTGGGAGGCGCACCGTTATTATAAGAAACTCTTT. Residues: CALWEAHRYYKKLF.

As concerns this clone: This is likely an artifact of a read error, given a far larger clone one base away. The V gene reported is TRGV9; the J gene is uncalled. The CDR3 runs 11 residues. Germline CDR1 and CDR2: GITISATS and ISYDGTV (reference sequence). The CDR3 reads CALYWYYKKLF. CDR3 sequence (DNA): TGTGCCTTGTATTGGTATTATAAGAAGCTCTTT.